These T cell receptor beta chains were read from a single sample in a study of cytomegalovirus exposure and HLA in healthy donors. Produced via immunoSEQ multiplex PCR; TCRdb's table is partial and in-frame only. The sample lists about 120,000 clones; about 69% were seen once. Sequencing was performed on PBMCs. The receptors originated from a woman younger than 30 in good health and CMV-seronegative. CDR3s include the opening cysteine and the closing phenylalanine or tryptophan. The D gene is left open where the match is weak. Only part of the rows carry a size: once, few, many, or a class if the clone is expanded.

abundance | d_gene | j_gene | v_gene | CDR3aa | CDR3nt
NA | NA | TRBJ1-2 | TRBV19 | CASREGVLKWYGYTF | TGTGCCAGTAGAGAGGGGGTGTTAAAATGGTATGGCTACACCTTC
NA | NA | TRBJ1-1 | TRBV29-1 | CSVGPMAEAFF | TGCAGCGTGGGGCCCATGGCTGAAGCTTTCTTT
NA | TRBD1 | TRBJ2-7 | TRBV10-3 | CAIGWWDRGGEQYF | TGTGCCATCGGCTGGTGGGACAGGGGTGGCGAGCAGTACTTC
NA | NA | TRBJ2-1 | TRBV30 | CAWTPEGGIEQFF | TGTGCCTGGACCCCCGAGGGGGGGATTGAGCAGTTCTTC
NA | NA | TRBJ1-5 | TRBV4-1 | CASRGPGSNQPQHF | TGCGCCAGCAGGGGGCCTGGGAGCAATCAGCCCCAGCATTTT
NA | NA | TRBJ2-1 | TRBV30 | CAWSPVLMREQFF | TGTGCCTGGAGCCCTGTACTTATGCGGGAGCAGTTCTTC
NA | TRBD1 | TRBJ1-5 | TRBV11-2 | CASRIPDRGCYSNQPQHF | TGTGCCAGCAGAATTCCGGACAGGGGATGTTATAGCAATCAGCCCCAGCATTTT
few | NA | TRBJ2-3 | TRBV6-5 | CASSYPGGRSTDTQYF | TGTGCCAGCAGTTACCCTGGGGGCCGAAGCACAGATACGCAGTATTTT
NA | NA | TRBJ1-5 | TRBV20-1 | CSAKGNQPQHF | TGCAGTGCTAAGGGGAATCAGCCCCAGCATTTT
few | NA | TRBJ1-1 | TRBV30 | CAMEVEAFF | TGTGCTATGGAGGTTGAAGCTTTCTTT
NA | NA | TRBJ1-1 | TRBV5-4 | CASSLDTLNTEAFF | TGTGCCAGCAGCTTGGACACCCTGAACACTGAAGCTTTCTTT
NA | TRBD1 | TRBJ1-2 | TRBV28 | CASRETGYSNYGYTF | TGTGCCAGCAGGGAGACAGGGTACTCTAACTATGGCTACACCTTC
NA | NA | TRBJ1-6 | TRBV7-9 | CASSLVVDNSPLHF | TGTGCCAGCAGCTTAGTGGTAGATAATTCACCCCTCCACTTT
NA | TRBD2 | TRBJ2-1 | TRBV30 | CAWSKGTSGGALQQFF | TGTGCCTGGAGTAAAGGGACTAGCGGGGGGGCCCTTCAGCAGTTCTTC
NA | TRBD2 | TRBJ2-3 | TRBV28 | CASSSPASGSTDTQYF | TGTGCCAGCAGTTCCCCGGCTAGCGGGAGCACAGATACGCAGTATTTT
NA | NA | TRBJ1-1 | TRBV5-1 | CASSFGTLNTEAFF | TGCGCCAGCAGCTTTGGGACACTGAACACTGAAGCTTTCTTT
once | NA | TRBJ1-5 | TRBV27 | CASSLNSPNQPQHF | TGTGCCAGCAGTTTAAACAGCCCCAATCAGCCCCAGCATTTT
NA | TRBD1 | TRBJ1-2 | TRBV6-1 | CASRWTGDYGYTF | TGTGCCAGCCGGTGGACAGGGGACTATGGCTACACCTTC
NA | NA | TRBJ1-6 | TRBV10-1 | CASSSGSDSPLHF | TGCGCCAGCAGTTCGGGAAGTGATTCACCCCTCCACTTT
NA | TRBD1 | TRBJ2-7 | TRBV5-1 | CASSSSGTGAYEQYF | TGCGCCAGCAGCTCGTCCGGGACAGGGGCCTACGAGCAGTACTTC
NA | NA | TRBJ2-2 | TRBV5-1 | CASTPRAGGYTGELFF | TGCGCCAGCACCCCACGGGCAGGGGGGTACACCGGGGAGCTGTTTTTT
few | NA | TRBJ1-2 | TRBV29-1 | CSVEDRGYGYTF | TGCAGCGTTGAAGATCGGGGCTATGGCTACACCTTC
NA | TRBD1 | TRBJ1-1 | TRBV29-1 | CSVRGTVEAFF | TGCAGCGTCCGAGGGACAGTAGAAGCTTTCTTT
NA | NA | TRBJ1-4 | TRBV6-5 | CASSYLGATNEKLFF | TGTGCCAGCAGTTATTTAGGGGCAACTAATGAAAAACTGTTTTTT
NA | NA | TRBJ2-2 | TRBV5-4 | CASSLDRPDETNTGELFF | TGTGCCAGCAGCCTAGACAGGCCCGATGAAACGAACACCGGGGAGCTGTTTTTT
NA | TRBD1 | TRBJ1-5 | TRBV2 | CASSIQGAGNQPQHF | TGTGCCAGCAGTATACAGGGGGCAGGCAATCAGCCCCAGCATTTT
once | TRBD1 | TRBJ2-1 | TRBV11-2 | CASSSGQGDHNEQFF | TGTGCCAGCAGCTCCGGACAGGGAGACCACAATGAGCAGTTCTTC
once | NA | TRBJ2-7 | TRBV5-6 | CASRTGPYEQYF | TGTGCCAGCAGGACAGGCCCCTACGAGCAGTACTTC
NA | NA | TRBJ1-1 | TRBV18 | CASSPAGNTEAFF | TGTGCCAGCTCACCAGCGGGGAACACTGAAGCTTTCTTT
once | TRBD1 | TRBJ2-7 | TRBV28 | CASSLTGAYEQYF | TGTGCCAGCAGTTTAACAGGGGCCTACGAGCAGTACTTC
NA | TRBD2 | TRBJ2-1 | TRBV9 | CASSVPISGGAKNEQFF | TGTGCCAGCAGCGTCCCCATCAGCGGGGGGGCCAAGAATGAGCAGTTCTTC
few | NA | TRBJ1-1 | TRBV4-1 | CASSHPGVNTEAFF | TGCGCCAGCAGCCACCCTGGAGTGAACACTGAAGCTTTCTTT
NA | TRBD2 | TRBJ2-1 | TRBV25-1 | CASSVSGGPYNEQFF | TGTGCCAGCAGTGTAAGCGGGGGGCCCTACAATGAGCAGTTCTTC
NA | NA | TRBJ1-6 | TRBV5-1 | CASSFRAGIDSPLHF | TGCGCCAGCAGCTTTCGGGCGGGTATCGATTCACCCCTCCACTTT
NA | NA | TRBJ1-5 | TRBV2 | CASSHPGEYQPQHF | TGTGCCAGCAGCCACCCAGGGGAATATCAGCCCCAGCATTTT
NA | TRBD1 | TRBJ1-6 | TRBV28 | CASSLTGDNSPLHF | TGTGCCAGCAGTTTAACAGGGGATAATTCACCCCTCCACTTT
once | NA | TRBJ2-2 | TRBV13 | CASSSRSRQGNTGELFF | TGTGCCAGCAGCTCGCGTTCGAGGCAGGGGAACACCGGGGAGCTGTTTTTT
NA | NA | TRBJ1-2 | TRBV29-1 | CSVIVGSGGYTF | TGCAGCGTTATTGTTGGGTCGGGTGGCTACACCTTC
NA | NA | TRBJ1-5 | TRBV28 | CASRGHGSQPQHF | TGTGCCAGCAGAGGGCACGGGAGTCAGCCCCAGCATTTT